The source of this T cell receptor beta chain is a study of T cells in Graves' hyperthyroidism and ophthalmopathy. PBMCs stemmed from about 9.7 ml fresh peripheral blood. Per the germline V gene, CDR1 is LGHNT and CDR2 is FRNRAP. After removal of 4 bases from V and 0 bases from J, the junction contained 7 bases not matched to a gene. CDR3 size: 17 residues. Amplification of TCR beta CDR3 regions was performed using RNA transcripts as template. First-round RT-PCR with HTBI primers amplified the TCR CDR3 region. TCRdb redid the calling of the multiplex PCR reads with MiXCR, one entry per CDR3 protein. The sample records 130,000 to 150,000 distinct CDR3 sequences, approximately 20% being singletons. This clonotype was counted at least ten times.

The clonotype comes from a woman aged 50 to 60 with Graves' hyperthyroidism that later progressed to Graves' ophthalmopathy. Sequenced material: blood. The chain combines TRBV12-5 with TRBJ2-3; 10 bases map to TRBD2. The DNA of the CDR3 is TGTGCTAGTGGTTCAGGACTAGCGGTAACTAGCACAGATACGCAGTATTTT. Translating gives CASGSGLAVTSTDTQYF.